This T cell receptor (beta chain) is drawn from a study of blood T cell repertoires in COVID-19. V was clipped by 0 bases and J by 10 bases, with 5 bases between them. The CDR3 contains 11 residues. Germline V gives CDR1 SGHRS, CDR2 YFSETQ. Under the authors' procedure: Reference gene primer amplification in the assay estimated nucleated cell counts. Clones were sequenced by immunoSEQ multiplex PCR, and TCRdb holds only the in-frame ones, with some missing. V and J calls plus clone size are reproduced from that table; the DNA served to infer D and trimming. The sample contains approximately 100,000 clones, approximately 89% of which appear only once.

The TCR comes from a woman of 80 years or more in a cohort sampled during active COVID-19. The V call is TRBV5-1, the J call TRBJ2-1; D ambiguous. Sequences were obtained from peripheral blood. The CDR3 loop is CASSLEREQFF. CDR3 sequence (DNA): TGCGCCAGCAGCTTGGAACGGGAGCAGTTCTTC.